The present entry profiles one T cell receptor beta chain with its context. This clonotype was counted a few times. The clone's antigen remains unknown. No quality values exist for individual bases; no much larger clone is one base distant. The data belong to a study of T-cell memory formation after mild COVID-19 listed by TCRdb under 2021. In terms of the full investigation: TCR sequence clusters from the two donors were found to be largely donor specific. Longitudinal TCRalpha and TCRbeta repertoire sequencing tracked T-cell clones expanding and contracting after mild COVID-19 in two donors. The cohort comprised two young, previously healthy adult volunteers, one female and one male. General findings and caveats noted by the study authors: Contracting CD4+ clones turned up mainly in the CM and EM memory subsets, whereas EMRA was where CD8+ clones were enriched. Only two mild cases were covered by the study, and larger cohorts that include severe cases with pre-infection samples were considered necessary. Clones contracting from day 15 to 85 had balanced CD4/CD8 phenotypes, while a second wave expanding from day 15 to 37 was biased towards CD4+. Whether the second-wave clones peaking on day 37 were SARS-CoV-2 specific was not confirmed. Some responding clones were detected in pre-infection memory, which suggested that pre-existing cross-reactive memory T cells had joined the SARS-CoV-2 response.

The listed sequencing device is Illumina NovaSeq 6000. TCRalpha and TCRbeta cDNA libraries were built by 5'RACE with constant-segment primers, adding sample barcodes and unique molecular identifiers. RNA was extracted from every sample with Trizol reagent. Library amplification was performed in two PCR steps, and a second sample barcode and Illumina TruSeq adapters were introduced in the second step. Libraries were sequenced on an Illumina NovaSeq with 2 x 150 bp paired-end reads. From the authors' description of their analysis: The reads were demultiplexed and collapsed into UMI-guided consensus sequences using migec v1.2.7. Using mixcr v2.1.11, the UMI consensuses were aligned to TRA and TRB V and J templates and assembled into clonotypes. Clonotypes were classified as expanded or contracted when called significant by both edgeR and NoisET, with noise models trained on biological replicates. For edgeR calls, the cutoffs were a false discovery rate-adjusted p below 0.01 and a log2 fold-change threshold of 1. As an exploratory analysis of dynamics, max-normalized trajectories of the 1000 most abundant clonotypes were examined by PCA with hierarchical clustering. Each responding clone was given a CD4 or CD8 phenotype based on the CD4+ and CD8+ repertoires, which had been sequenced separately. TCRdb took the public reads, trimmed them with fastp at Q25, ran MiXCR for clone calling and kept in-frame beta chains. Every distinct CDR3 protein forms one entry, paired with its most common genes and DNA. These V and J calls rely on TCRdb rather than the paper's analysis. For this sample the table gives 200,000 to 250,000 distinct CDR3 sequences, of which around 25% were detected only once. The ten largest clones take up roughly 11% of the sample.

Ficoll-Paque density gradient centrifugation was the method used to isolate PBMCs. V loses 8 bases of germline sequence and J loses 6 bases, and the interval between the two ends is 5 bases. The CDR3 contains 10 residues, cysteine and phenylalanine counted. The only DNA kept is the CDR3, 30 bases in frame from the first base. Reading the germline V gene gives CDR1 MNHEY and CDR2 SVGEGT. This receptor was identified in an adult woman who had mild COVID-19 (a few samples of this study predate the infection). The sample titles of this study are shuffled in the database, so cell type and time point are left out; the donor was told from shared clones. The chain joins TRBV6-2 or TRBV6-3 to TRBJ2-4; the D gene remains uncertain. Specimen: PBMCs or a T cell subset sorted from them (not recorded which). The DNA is TGTGCCAGCCCCATAAACATTCAGTACTTC. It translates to CASPINIQYF.